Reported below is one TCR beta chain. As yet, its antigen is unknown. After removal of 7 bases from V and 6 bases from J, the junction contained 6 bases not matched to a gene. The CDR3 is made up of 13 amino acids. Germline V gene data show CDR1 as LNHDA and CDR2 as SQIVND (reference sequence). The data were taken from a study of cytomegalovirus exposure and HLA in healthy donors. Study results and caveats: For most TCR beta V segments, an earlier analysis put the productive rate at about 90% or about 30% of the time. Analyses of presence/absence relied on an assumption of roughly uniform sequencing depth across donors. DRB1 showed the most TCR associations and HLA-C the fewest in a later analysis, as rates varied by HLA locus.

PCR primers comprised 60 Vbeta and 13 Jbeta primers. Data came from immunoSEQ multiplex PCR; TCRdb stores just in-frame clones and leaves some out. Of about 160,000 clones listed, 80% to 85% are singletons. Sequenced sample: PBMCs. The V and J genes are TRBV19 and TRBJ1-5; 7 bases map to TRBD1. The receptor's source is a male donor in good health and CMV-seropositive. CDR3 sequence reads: CASTETGTQPQHF. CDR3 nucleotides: TGTGCCAGTACCGAGACAGGGACTCAGCCCCAGCATTTT.